The 2 T cell receptor beta chains given below trace back to one sample, sequenced in a study of blood T cells in healthy people across ages. For the second PCR, which ran for roughly 6 to 12 cycles, a sample-barcoded 5' primer and a J-beta primer mix were used. TCRdb re-derived calls from the 5' RACE reads in MiXCR, one entry per CDR3 protein. The sample includes around 1,500,000 distinct CDR3 sequences, 25% to 30% seen only once; the top ten take about 8%. The sequenced material came from blood. These receptors all come from a woman aged 25 to 39 in good health.

This chain joins TRBV20-1 and TRBJ1-4; 8 nucleotides align to TRBD1. The CDR3 is 15 amino acids. V trimming: 1 base; J trimming: 4 bases; junction bases outside the gene matches: 5. Germline values: CDR1 DFQATT, CDR2 SNEGSKA (reference sequence). The CDR3 is CSARGQGNDNEKLFF. The DNA of the CDR3 is TGCAGTGCTAGAGGACAGGGGAATGATAATGAAAAACTGTTTTTT.

In this sample, this clonotype turned up many times. The CDR3 region has the DNA TGTGCCAGCAGCTTCCCGGACAGGGCCTATGGCTACACCTTC. Encoded protein: CASSFPDRAYGYTF. The chain carries TRBV7-2 and TRBJ1-2; 8 bases are shared with TRBD1. The CDR3 runs 14 residues. V was clipped by 3 bases and J by 4 bases; unmatched bases: 4. Germline V CDR1 and CDR2: SGHTA, FQGNSA.